Below, one TCR beta chain is given with its context. What it binds is unknown. The sample belongs to a study of beta chain features in type 1 diabetes. Study at large: Sorted cells examined across all samples numbered roughly 100 million. Study outcomes and limitations: Researchers cautioned that cDNA sequencing could over-represent cells with high TCR expression. VDJ junctions sequenced from type 1 diabetes patients showed fewer insertions and more deletions.

This CDR3 spans 16 amino acids. With 4 bases removed from V and 1 base from J, the gap between germline ends came to 14 bases. CDR1 and CDR2 (germline): MGHDK, SYGVNS. The study reverse transcribed the entire isolated RNA, so it sequenced expressed TCRB transcripts. Libraries were prepared by immunoSEQ multiplex PCR; TCRdb keeps only in-frame clonotypes and omits some of them. The data show 310,000 or so clones, with about 11% seen just once and about 0.014% held by the top ten. The TCR comes from a woman between 25 and 40 years old in good health. This rearrangement joins TRBV25-1 to TRBJ1-5; D is perhaps TRBD1 (6 bases). The sequenced sample was naive CD4+ T cells from blood. In DNA form, the CDR3 reads TGTGCCAGCAGTGCCGCCCCGGACAGCAGCAATCAGCCCCAGCATTTT. Translating gives CASSAAPDSSNQPQHF.